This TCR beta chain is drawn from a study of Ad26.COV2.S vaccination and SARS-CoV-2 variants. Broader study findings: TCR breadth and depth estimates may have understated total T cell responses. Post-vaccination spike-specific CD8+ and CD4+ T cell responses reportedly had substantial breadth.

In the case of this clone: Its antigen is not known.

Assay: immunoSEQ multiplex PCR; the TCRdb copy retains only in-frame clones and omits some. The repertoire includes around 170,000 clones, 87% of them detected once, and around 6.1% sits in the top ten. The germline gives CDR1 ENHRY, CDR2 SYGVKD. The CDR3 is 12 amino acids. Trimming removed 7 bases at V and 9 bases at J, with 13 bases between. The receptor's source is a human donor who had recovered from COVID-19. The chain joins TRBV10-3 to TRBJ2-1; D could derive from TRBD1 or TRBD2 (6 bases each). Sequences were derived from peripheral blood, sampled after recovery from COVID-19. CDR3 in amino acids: CAITEEGGEQFF. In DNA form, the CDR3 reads TGTGCCATCACCGAGGAGGGGGGTGAGCAGTTCTTC.